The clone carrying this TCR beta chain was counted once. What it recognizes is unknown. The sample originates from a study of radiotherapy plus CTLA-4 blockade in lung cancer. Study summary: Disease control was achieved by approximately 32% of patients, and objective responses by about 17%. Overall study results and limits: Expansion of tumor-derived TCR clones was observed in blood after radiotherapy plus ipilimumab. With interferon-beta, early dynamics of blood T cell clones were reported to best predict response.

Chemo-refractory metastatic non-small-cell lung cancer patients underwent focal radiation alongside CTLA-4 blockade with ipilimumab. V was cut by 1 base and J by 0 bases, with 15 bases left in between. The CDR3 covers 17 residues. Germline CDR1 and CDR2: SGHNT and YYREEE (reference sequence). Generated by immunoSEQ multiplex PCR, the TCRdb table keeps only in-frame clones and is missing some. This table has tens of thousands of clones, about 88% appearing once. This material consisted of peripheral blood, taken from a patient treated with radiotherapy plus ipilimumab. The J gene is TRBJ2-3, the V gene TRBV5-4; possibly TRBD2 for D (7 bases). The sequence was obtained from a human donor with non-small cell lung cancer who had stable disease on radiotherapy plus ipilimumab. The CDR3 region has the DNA TGTGCCAGCAGCTTGAGAGGGGGGGCGTCTAGCACAGATACGCAGTATTTT. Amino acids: CASSLRGGASSTDTQYF.